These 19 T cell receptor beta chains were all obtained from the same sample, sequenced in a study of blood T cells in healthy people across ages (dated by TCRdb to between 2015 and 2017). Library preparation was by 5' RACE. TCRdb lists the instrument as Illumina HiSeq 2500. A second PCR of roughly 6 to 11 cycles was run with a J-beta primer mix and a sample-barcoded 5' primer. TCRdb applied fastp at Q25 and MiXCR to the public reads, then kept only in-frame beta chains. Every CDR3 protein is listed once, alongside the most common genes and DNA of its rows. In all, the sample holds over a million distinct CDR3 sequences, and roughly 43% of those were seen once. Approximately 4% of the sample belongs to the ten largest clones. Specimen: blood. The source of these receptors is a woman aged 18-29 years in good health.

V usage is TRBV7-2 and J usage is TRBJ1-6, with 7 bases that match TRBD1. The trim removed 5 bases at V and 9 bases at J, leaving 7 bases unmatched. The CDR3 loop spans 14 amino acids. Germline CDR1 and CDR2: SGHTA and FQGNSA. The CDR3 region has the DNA TGTGCCAGCAGCGGGGACAGCCATGCTTCACCCCTCCACTTT. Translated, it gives CASSGDSHASPLHF.

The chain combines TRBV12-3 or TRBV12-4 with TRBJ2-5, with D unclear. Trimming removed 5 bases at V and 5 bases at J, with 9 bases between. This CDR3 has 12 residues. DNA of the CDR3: TGTGCCAGCAGTCAAAGTCCCGAGACCCAGTACTTC. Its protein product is CASSQSPETQYF.

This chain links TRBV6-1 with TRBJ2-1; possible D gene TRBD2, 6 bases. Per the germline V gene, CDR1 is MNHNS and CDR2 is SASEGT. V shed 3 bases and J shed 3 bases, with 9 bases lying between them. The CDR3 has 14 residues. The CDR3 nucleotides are TGTGCCAGCAGTGAGGCGGGGAACTACAATGAGCAGTTCTTC. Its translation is CASSEAGNYNEQFF.

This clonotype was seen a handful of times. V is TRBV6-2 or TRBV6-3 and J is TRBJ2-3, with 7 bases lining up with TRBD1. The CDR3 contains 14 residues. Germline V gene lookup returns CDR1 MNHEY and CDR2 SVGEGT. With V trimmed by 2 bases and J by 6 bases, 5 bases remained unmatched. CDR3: CASSYTPQGDTQYF. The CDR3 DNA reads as TGTGCCAGCAGTTACACGCCACAGGGGGATACGCAGTATTTT.

The DNA of the CDR3 is TGCGCCAGCAGTAGGGGACTGGTTTTTAGCGGGGAGCTGTTTTTT. This gives the protein CASSRGLVFSGELFF. The chain carries TRBV4-3 and TRBJ2-2, with D possibly matching TRBD2 (6 bases). Germline lookup yields CDR1 LGHNA and CDR2 YSLEER. The CDR3 has 15 amino acids. Trimming shortened V by 6 bases and J by 7 bases, and 18 bases separated the two germline ends.

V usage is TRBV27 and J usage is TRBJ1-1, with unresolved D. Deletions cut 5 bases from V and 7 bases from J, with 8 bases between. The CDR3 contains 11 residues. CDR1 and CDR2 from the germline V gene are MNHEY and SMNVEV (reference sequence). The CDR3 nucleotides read TGTGCCAGCAGTAGGTACGGTGAAGCTTTCTTT. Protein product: CASSRYGEAFF.

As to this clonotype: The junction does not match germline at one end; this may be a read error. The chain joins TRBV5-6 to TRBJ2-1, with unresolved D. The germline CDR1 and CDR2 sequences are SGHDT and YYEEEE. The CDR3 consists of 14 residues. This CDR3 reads CASSLVGKNNEQIF. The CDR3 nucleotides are TGTGCCAGCAGCTTGGTTGGCAAAAACAATGAGCAGATCTTC.

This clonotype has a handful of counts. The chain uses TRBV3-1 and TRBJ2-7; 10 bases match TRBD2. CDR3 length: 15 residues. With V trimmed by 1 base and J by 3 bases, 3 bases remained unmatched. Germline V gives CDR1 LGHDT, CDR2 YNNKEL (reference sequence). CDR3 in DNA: TGTGCCAGCAGCCAAGCGACTAGCGGGTTCTACGAGCAGTACTTC. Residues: CASSQATSGFYEQYF.

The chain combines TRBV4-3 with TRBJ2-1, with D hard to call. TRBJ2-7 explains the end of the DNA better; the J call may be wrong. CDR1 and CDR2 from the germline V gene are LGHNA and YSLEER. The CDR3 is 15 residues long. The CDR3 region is CASSHGSYSYNEQYF. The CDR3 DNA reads TGCGCCAGCAGCCACGGTTCCTACTCCTACAATGAGCAGTACTTC.

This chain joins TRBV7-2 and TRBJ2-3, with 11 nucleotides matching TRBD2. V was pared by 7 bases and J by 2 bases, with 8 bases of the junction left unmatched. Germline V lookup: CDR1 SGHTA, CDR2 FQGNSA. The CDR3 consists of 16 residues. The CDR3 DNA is TGTGCCAGCACCCAAGGGACTAGCGGATACACAGATACGCAGTATTTT. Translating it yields CASTQGTSGYTDTQYF.

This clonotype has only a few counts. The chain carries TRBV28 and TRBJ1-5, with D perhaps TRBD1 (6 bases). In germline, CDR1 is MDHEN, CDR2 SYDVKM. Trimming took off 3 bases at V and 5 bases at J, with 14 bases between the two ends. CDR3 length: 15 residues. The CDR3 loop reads CASSFFRGPDQPQHF. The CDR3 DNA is TGTGCCAGCAGTTTCTTCCGGGGGCCCGATCAGCCCCAGCATTTT.

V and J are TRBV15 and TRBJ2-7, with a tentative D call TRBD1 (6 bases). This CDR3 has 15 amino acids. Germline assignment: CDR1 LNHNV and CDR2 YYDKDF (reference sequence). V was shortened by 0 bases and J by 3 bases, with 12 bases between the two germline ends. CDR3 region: CATSREGGRGYEQYF. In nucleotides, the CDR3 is TGTGCCACCAGCAGAGAAGGAGGCAGGGGCTACGAGCAGTACTTC.

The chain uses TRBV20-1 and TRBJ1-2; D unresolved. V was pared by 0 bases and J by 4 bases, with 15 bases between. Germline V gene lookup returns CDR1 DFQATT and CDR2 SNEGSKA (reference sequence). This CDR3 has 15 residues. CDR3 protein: CSARDLRARTYGYTF. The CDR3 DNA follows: TGCAGTGCTAGAGATCTAAGGGCGAGAACCTATGGCTACACCTTC.

CDR3 DNA sequence: TGTGCCAGCACGGTGAGCCAGGGCACAGATACGCAGTATTTT. Its translation: CASTVSQGTDTQYF. The chain employs TRBV6-1 and TRBJ2-3; D remains ambiguous. The CDR3 sequence is 14 residues long. V was pared by 7 bases and J by 1 base, with 12 bases between. Germline values: CDR1 MNHNS, CDR2 SASEGT.

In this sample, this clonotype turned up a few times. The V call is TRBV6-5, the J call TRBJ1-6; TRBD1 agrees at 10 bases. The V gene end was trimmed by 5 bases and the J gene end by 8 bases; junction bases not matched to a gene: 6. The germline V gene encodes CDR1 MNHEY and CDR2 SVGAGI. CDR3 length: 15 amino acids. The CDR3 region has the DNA TGTGCCAGCAGTGCCCGACAGGGGGCTTATTCACCCCTCCACTTT. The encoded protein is CASSARQGAYSPLHF.

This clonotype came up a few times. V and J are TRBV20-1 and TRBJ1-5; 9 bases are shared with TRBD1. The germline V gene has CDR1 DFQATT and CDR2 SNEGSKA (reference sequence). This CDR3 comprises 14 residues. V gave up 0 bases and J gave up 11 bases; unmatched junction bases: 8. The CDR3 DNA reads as TGCAGTGCTAGAGATGACAGGGGGTGGGGGACCCAGCATTTT. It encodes CSARDDRGWGTQHF.

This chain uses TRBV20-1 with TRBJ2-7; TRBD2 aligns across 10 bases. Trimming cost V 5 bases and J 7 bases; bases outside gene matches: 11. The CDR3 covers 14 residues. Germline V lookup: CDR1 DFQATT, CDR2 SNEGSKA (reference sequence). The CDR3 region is CSACPGLAMGEQYF. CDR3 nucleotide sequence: TGCAGTGCTTGTCCGGGACTAGCGATGGGTGAGCAGTACTTC.

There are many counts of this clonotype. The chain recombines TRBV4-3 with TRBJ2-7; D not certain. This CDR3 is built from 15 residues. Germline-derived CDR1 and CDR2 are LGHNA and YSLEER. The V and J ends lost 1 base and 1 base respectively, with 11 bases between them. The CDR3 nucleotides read TGCGCCAGCAGCCAAGTGGCAGCATCTTCCTACGAGCAGTACTTC. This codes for CASSQVAASSYEQYF.

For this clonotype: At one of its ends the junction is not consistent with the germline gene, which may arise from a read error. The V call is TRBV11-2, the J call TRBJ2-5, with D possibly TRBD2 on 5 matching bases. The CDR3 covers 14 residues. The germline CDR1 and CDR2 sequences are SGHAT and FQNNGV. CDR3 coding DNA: TGTACCAGCAGCCCACGAGGAGGAACGGAGACCCAGTACTTC. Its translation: CTSSPRGGTETQYF.